This passage covers 10 T cell receptor beta chains from one sample sequenced in a study of control samples from healthy donors and cancer patients. Clones were sequenced by immunoSEQ multiplex PCR, and TCRdb holds only the in-frame ones, with some missing. The sample includes some 120,000 clones, approximately 89% seen only once; the top ten take about 9%. The specimen sequenced was blood. Receptors were obtained from a man between 18 and 35 years old in good health.

The chain has TRBV7-9 and TRBJ1-2; tentatively, D is TRBD1 (6 bases). Germline assignment: CDR1 SEHNR and CDR2 FQNEAQ (reference sequence). The CDR3 runs 13 residues. Trimming stripped 7 bases from V and 0 bases from J, with 9 bases between. CDR3 sequence (DNA): TGTGCCAGCAACAGGGCGGCTAACTATGGCTACACCTTC. Its protein is CASNRAANYGYTF.

This clone was seen once. V usage is TRBV11-2 and J usage is TRBJ1-5; D is undetermined. The CDR3 sequence is 13 residues long. The germline V gene encodes CDR1 SGHAT and CDR2 FQNNGV. Trimming took 4 bases from V and 3 from J, leaving 7 bases between them. CDR3: CASSWAINQPQHF. The CDR3 DNA sequence: TGTGCCAGCAGCTGGGCAATCAATCAGCCCCAGCATTTT.

The CDR3 nucleotides read TGTGCCAGCAGCTTAGCGCCAAGCGGGGGGTACAATGAGCAGTTCTTC. This gives the protein CASSLAPSGGYNEQFF. The rearrangement joins TRBV7-9 to TRBJ2-1, with 9 bases that match TRBD2. With 0 bases clipped from V and 4 bases from J, the junction kept 4 bases outside the gene matches. Germline CDR1 and CDR2: SEHNR and FQNEAQ (reference sequence). This CDR3 is 16 amino acids long.

The rearrangement joins TRBV6-5 to TRBJ2-7; the match to TRBD1 covers 8 bases. V gave up 6 bases and J gave up 6 bases; unmatched junction bases: 10. CDR1 is MNHEY and CDR2 is SVGAGI in the germline V gene. The CDR3 runs to 14 residues. The DNA for the CDR3 is TGTGCCAGCAGGAAGGACAGGGCCCAGGGCGAGCAGTACTTC. As protein: CASRKDRAQGEQYF.

The chain uses TRBV6-5 and TRBJ2-4; 8 positions match TRBD1. The junction had 2 bases not matched to a gene; V was cut back by 8 bases and J by 2 bases. Looked up from germline, CDR1 is MNHEY and CDR2 is SVGAGI. This CDR3 is 13 amino acids long. The CDR3 DNA follows: TGTGCCAGCGTCAGGGGGCCCAAAAACATTCAGTACTTC. Translation gives CASVRGPKNIQYF.

V usage is TRBV5-1 and J usage is TRBJ2-3; 9 bases are a match to TRBD2. Unmatched junction bases numbered 3, after V lost 0 bases and J lost 4 bases. This CDR3 is 15 amino acids long. Germline loops: CDR1 SGHRS, CDR2 YFSETQ. CDR3 region: CASSLALAGSDTQYF. As DNA, the CDR3 is TGCGCCAGCAGCTTGGCGCTAGCGGGGTCAGATACGCAGTATTTT.

This clone occurred once. This chain connects TRBV15 to TRBJ1-1; D gene ambiguous. Trimming took 0 bases from V and 3 from J, leaving 11 bases between them. Germline-derived CDR1 and CDR2 are LNHNV and YYDKDF (reference sequence). The CDR3 covers 15 residues. The CDR3 DNA is TGTGCCACCAGCAGAGATAAGGGATTGTACACTGAAGCTTTCTTT. Its translation is CATSRDKGLYTEAFF.

The V and J genes are TRBV5-8 and TRBJ1-5; TRBD1 aligns across 7 bases. From germline, CDR1 is SGHTS and CDR2 YDEGEE. V trimming: 3 bases; J trimming: 1 base; junction bases outside the gene matches: 1. The CDR3 is 14 amino acids. As DNA, the CDR3 is TGTGCCAGCAGCTCACAGGGGAGCAATCAGCCCCAGCATTTT. This codes for CASSSQGSNQPQHF.

The genes are TRBV5-4 and TRBJ2-3, with 8 bases matching TRBD2. CDR1 SGHNT and CDR2 YYREEE come from the germline V gene (reference sequence). Germline trimming cut 0 bases from V and 2 bases from J; bases unmatched to any gene: 2. The CDR3 spans 15 residues. The DNA for the CDR3 is TGTGCCAGCAGCTTGGCCGGGGGGGTCACAGATACGCAGTATTTT. This gives the protein CASSLAGGVTDTQYF.

This chain links TRBV5-1 with TRBJ2-7; D is ambiguous. Germline CDR1 and CDR2: SGHRS and YFSETQ. Trimming pared 1 base from V and 0 bases from J, leaving 8 bases between. The CDR3 is made up of 14 amino acids. CDR3 protein: CASSLSASSYEQYF. The CDR3 DNA sequence: TGCGCCAGCAGCTTGTCGGCCAGCTCCTACGAGCAGTACTTC.